What follows are 26 T cell receptor beta chains derived from one specimen sequenced in a study of blood T cell repertoires in COVID-19. Some clones are missing from TCRdb's copy, which holds only in-frame ones; the method was immunoSEQ multiplex PCR. The profile shows fewer than 150,000 clones, about 88% of them singletons. Sequencing input: peripheral blood. The origin of the receptors is a woman aged 70-85 years who had recovered from COVID-19.

The rearrangement uses TRBV7-2 and TRBJ2-7, with 8 nucleotides matching TRBD1. Germline CDR1 and CDR2: SGHTA and FQGNSA. The CDR3 runs 15 residues. The trim removed 4 bases at V and 0 bases at J, leaving 5 bases unmatched. The CDR3 protein is CASSSWTGPSYEQYF. The CDR3 nucleotides are TGTGCCAGCAGCTCCTGGACAGGGCCCTCCTACGAGCAGTACTTC.

The chain couples TRBV18 to TRBJ2-5; TRBD2 matches at 9 bases. V lost 4 bases, J lost 2 bases, and 2 bases stayed unmatched. Looked up from germline, CDR1 is KGHSH and CDR2 is LQKENI. The CDR3 covers 14 residues. In DNA form, the CDR3 reads TGTGCCAGCTCACAGGGACTAGCTCAAGAGACCCAGTACTTC. It encodes CASSQGLAQETQYF.

The rearrangement uses TRBV5-8 and TRBJ1-4, with D unresolved. The V end lost 4 bases, the J end lost 8 bases, and 21 bases lay between the germline ends. This CDR3 region has 16 residues. The germline gives CDR1 SGHTS, CDR2 YDEGEE. This CDR3 is CASSPKASSPPEKLFF. CDR3 bases: TGTGCCAGCAGCCCAAAAGCTTCATCCCCCCCCGAAAAACTGTTTTTT.

This clone was counted between two and nine times. The genes are TRBV27 and TRBJ2-1, with 9 bases matching TRBD1. The CDR3 is 16 residues long. V was clipped by 2 bases and J by 6 bases; unmatched bases: 8. The germline V gene encodes CDR1 MNHEY and CDR2 SMNVEV (reference sequence). CDR3 residues: CASSLVTGTGINEQFF. CDR3 nucleotides: TGTGCCAGCAGTTTAGTGACTGGGACAGGGATCAATGAGCAGTTCTTC.

This chain uses TRBV7-2 with TRBJ2-2, with 7 nucleotides matching TRBD1. The germline gives CDR1 SGHTA, CDR2 FQGNSA. V trimming: 4 bases; J trimming: 5 bases; junction bases outside the gene matches: 10. The CDR3 consists of 16 residues. The CDR3 region is CASSSGDRVPTGELFF. The DNA for the CDR3 is TGTGCCAGCAGCTCCGGAGACAGGGTGCCAACCGGGGAGCTGTTTTTT.

The chain links TRBV7-3 to TRBJ2-1, with D possibly being TRBD1 (5 bases). This CDR3 is 17 amino acids long. Germline V lookup: CDR1 SGHTA, CDR2 FQGTGA. Trimming pared 3 bases from V and 0 bases from J, leaving 15 bases between. CDR3 sequence: CASSLGKGLSSYNEQFF. The CDR3 DNA reads TGTGCCAGCAGCTTGGGGAAGGGGCTGAGCTCCTACAATGAGCAGTTCTTC.

V usage is TRBV28 and J usage is TRBJ1-2; D call uncertain. Trimming took off 7 bases at V and 1 base at J, with 7 bases between the two ends. This CDR3 is built from 12 residues. In germline, CDR1 is MDHEN, CDR2 SYDVKM. CDR3 region: CASIAHNYGYTF. CDR3 bases: TGTGCCAGCATCGCGCATAACTATGGCTACACCTTC.

This rearrangement joins TRBV6-5 to TRBJ1-1, with 7 bases aligning to TRBD1. This CDR3 has 15 residues. Germline values: CDR1 MNHEY, CDR2 SVGAGI. Losses at the gene ends were 6 bases for V and 1 base for J; bases not matched to a gene: 8. This CDR3 is CASSITGVENTEAFF. CDR3 nucleotide sequence: TGTGCCAGCAGCATAACAGGGGTGGAGAACACTGAAGCTTTCTTT.

V usage is TRBV7-2 and J usage is TRBJ2-3; D call uncertain. This CDR3 contains 12 residues. In germline, CDR1 is SGHTA, CDR2 FQGNSA. The V and J ends lost 4 bases and 5 bases respectively, with 7 bases between them. CDR3 loop: CASSSLLDTQYF. The DNA of the CDR3 is TGTGCCAGCAGCTCCCTATTAGATACGCAGTATTTT.

This rearrangement joins TRBV30 to TRBJ1-2, with TRBD1 matching over 9 bases. This CDR3 contains 13 residues. CDR1 is GTSNPN and CDR2 is SVGIG in the germline V gene (reference sequence). Losses at the gene ends were 3 bases for V and 4 bases for J; bases not matched to a gene: 3. The CDR3 protein is CAWRGTGPYGYTF. In nucleotides, the CDR3 is TGTGCCTGGAGGGGGACAGGGCCCTATGGCTACACCTTC.

J is TRBJ2-5 and V is TRBV5-1; 11 positions agree with TRBD1. Per germline, CDR1 SGHRS and CDR2 YFSETQ. The CDR3 totals 16 residues. V lost 4 bases to trimming and J lost 0 bases; unmatched junction nucleotides: 5. DNA of the CDR3: TGCGCCAGCAGCGGCGGGACAGGGGGGTACCAAGAGACCCAGTACTTC. Its translation: CASSGGTGGYQETQYF.

The chain uses TRBV7-2 and TRBJ2-7; a possible D gene is TRBD2 (5 bases). Germline loops: CDR1 SGHTA, CDR2 FQGNSA. The germline V and J ends were trimmed by 2 bases and 3 bases, with 17 bases remaining between them. This CDR3 comprises 16 residues. CDR3 coding DNA: TGTGCCAGCAGCTTACATCCGGGAAGGTTGGTCTACGAGCAGTACTTC. Residues: CASSLHPGRLVYEQYF.

The genes are TRBV30 and TRBJ1-1; tentative D call: TRBD1 (6 bases). Trimming shortened V by 5 bases and J by 3 bases, and 10 bases separated the two germline ends. The germline V gene has CDR1 GTSNPN and CDR2 SVGIG (reference sequence). The CDR3 length is 12 residues. The CDR3 region has the DNA TGTGCCTGGGGTCAGGGGCACACTGAAGCTTTCTTT. Protein sequence: CAWGQGHTEAFF.

The chain recombines TRBV5-5 with TRBJ2-6, with a weak D call TRBD2 (5 bases). Trimming removed 2 bases from V and 0 bases from J, with 6 bases in between. Germline CDR1 is SGHKS and CDR2 is YYEKEE (reference sequence). The CDR3 runs to 15 residues. Written as DNA, the CDR3 is TGTGCCAGCAGCTTTGGGAGCTCTGGGGCCAACGTCCTGACTTTC. It encodes CASSFGSSGANVLTF.

The rearrangement uses TRBV28 and TRBJ2-5, with 9 bases lining up with TRBD1. Germline lookup yields CDR1 MDHEN and CDR2 SYDVKM. This CDR3 comprises 14 residues. V gave up 7 bases and J gave up 3 bases; unmatched junction bases: 6. CDR3 loop: CASTLRDREETQYF. CDR3 coding DNA: TGTGCCAGCACCCTCCGGGACAGGGAAGAGACCCAGTACTTC.

The chain has TRBV5-1 and TRBJ1-1; no firm D call. The V gene's germline CDR1 is SGHRS and CDR2 YFSETQ. This CDR3 spans 14 amino acids. The V end was cut by 4 bases, the J end by 5 bases, with 15 bases between. The CDR3 reads CASSLRVPGTEAFF. In nucleotides, the CDR3 is TGCGCCAGCAGCCTCCGGGTCCCGGGGACTGAAGCTTTCTTT.

The chain combines TRBV7-3 with TRBJ2-2; TRBD2 matches 8 bases. CDR3 size: 16 residues. Unmatched junction bases numbered 10, after V lost 5 bases and J lost 5 bases. Germline V gene lookup returns CDR1 SGHTA and CDR2 FQGTGA. As DNA, the CDR3 is TGTGCCAGCAGCCCACGTACCAGCGGGGGAACCGGGGAGCTGTTTTTT. This sequence encodes CASSPRTSGGTGELFF.

The chain recombines TRBV11-3 with TRBJ2-1, with D perhaps matching TRBD2 (6 bases). V was trimmed by 0 bases and J by 4 bases, leaving 10 bases between them. CDR1 is SGHNT, CDR2 YENEEA, per germline. This CDR3 contains 15 residues. The CDR3 reads CASSLEPRGYNEQFF. CDR3 coding DNA: TGTGCCAGCAGCTTAGAGCCACGGGGGTACAATGAGCAGTTCTTC. The whole variable domain, filled in from reference TRBV11-3 and TRBJ2-1, reads EAGVVQSPRYKIIEKKQPVAFWCNPISGHNTLYWYLQNLGQGPELLIRYENEEAVDDSQLPKDRFSAERLKGVDSTLKIQPAELGDSAVYLCASSLEPRGYNEQFFGPGTRLTVL.

This clone was found once. This chain connects TRBV4-2 to TRBJ2-5; 9 nucleotides agree with TRBD2. Germline CDR1 reads LGHNA; CDR2 reads YNFKEQ. The CDR3 has 16 amino acids. Germline trimming cut 4 bases from V and 4 bases from J; bases unmatched to any gene: 10. Here the CDR3 DNA reads TGTGCCAGCAGCCCGGGTGTTAGTAGCGGGGGAGAGACCCAGTACTTC. It yields the protein CASSPGVSSGGETQYF.

This clone was observed a single time. The rearrangement uses TRBV15 and TRBJ2-5; tentatively, D is TRBD2 (6 bases). This CDR3 spans 15 amino acids. The V gene lost 0 bases and the J gene lost 5 bases, with 13 bases spanning the gap. Germline V gives CDR1 LNHNV, CDR2 YYDKDF (reference sequence). The CDR3 DNA reads TGTGCCACCAGCAGAGATCGGGACTTCGCGGAGACCCAGTACTTC. Protein: CATSRDRDFAETQYF.

The chain combines TRBV29-1 with TRBJ1-2; D remains ambiguous. The V end lost 4 bases, the J end lost 8 bases, and 11 bases lay between the germline ends. Germline V gene sequence: CDR1 SQVTM, CDR2 ANQGSEA. CDR3 length: 11 amino acids. The CDR3 protein is CSVGQEEGYTF. The CDR3 coding sequence is TGCAGCGTTGGGCAGGAGGAGGGCTACACCTTC.

Points on this clone: This same CDR3 is encoded by further DNA sequences in the sample. The gene calls are TRBV7-9 and TRBJ1-2, with unresolved D. V lost 2 bases and J lost 5, with 6 bases in between. CDR1 SEHNR and CDR2 FQNEAQ come from the germline V gene (reference sequence). The CDR3 is made up of 12 amino acids. CDR3 residues: CASSLTGYGYTF. The CDR3 DNA reads TGTGCCAGCAGCTTAACCGGTTATGGCTACACCTTC.

V and J are TRBV9 and TRBJ1-6; possible D gene TRBD1, 6 bases. The V end was cut by 1 base, the J end by 8 bases, with 13 bases between. Germline V gives CDR1 SGDLS, CDR2 YYNGEE. This CDR3 comprises 15 residues. CDR3 DNA: TGTGCCAGCAGCGTATTTTCAGGGGCCGATTCACCCCTCCACTTT. Translation: CASSVFSGADSPLHF.

V and J are TRBV28 and TRBJ1-4; D perhaps matches TRBD1 (6 bases). Trimming cost V 7 bases and J 4 bases, with 16 bases left between them. The CDR3 is 15 amino acids. In germline, CDR1 is MDHEN, CDR2 SYDVKM. The CDR3 DNA follows: TGTGCCAGCAATCGACCCCAGGGGTATAATGAAAAACTGTTTTTT. Translation gives CASNRPQGYNEKLFF.

DNA for the CDR3: TGCGCCAGCAGCCAATCCGTGGCAGGGGTGATCTCTGGGGCCAACGTCCTGACTTTC. Translating gives CASSQSVAGVISGANVLTF. V and J are TRBV4-3 and TRBJ2-6; D perhaps matches TRBD1 (6 bases). This CDR3 contains 19 residues. From germline, CDR1 is LGHNA and CDR2 YSLEER. Trimming removed 2 bases at V and 0 bases at J, with 17 bases between.

This rearrangement joins TRBV5-1 to TRBJ1-5, with TRBD1 as a possible D gene (6 bases). With 0 bases removed from V and 2 bases from J, the gap between germline ends came to 9 bases. The germline gives CDR1 SGHRS, CDR2 YFSETQ. The CDR3 extends over 15 amino acids. The CDR3 spells CASSLGAGGNQPQHF. The CDR3 DNA sequence: TGCGCCAGCAGCTTGGGGGCAGGGGGCAATCAGCCCCAGCATTTT.